A single T cell receptor (beta chain) is shown here with its context. Its antigen remains unidentified. This sample was included in a study of cytomegalovirus exposure and HLA in healthy donors. CDR1 is SGHTA and CDR2 is FQGNSA in the germline V gene. Unmatched junction bases numbered 7, after V lost 5 bases and J lost 9 bases. This CDR3 has 13 amino acids. The PCR ran on 60 Vbeta and 13 Jbeta primers. The protocol was immunoSEQ multiplex PCR, while the TCRdb copy is restricted to in-frame clones and leaves out a portion. Among about 170,000 clones listed, 80% were seen once. Overall study findings and caveats: In a later analysis, DRB1 alleles had the most associated TCRs; HLA-C alleles the fewest. In a later analysis, an Asian-associated ancestry cluster reportedly showed fewer N-insertions than the roughly 700-donor mean.

This sequence was found in a man under 40 in good health and CMV-seropositive. Specimen: PBMCs. The chain recombines TRBV7-2 with TRBJ1-5, with TRBD1 identical over 7 bases. CDR3 residues: CASSEGQILPQHF. The CDR3 DNA sequence: TGTGCCAGCAGCGAGGGACAGATCTTGCCCCAGCATTTT. The whole variable domain, remainder taken from reference TRBV7-2 and TRBJ1-5, is GAGVSQSPSNKVTEKGKDVELRCDPISGHTALYWYRQSLGQGLEFLIYFQGNSAPDKSGLPSDRFSAERTGGSVSTLTIQRTQQEDSAVYLCASSEGQILPQHFGDGTRLSIL.